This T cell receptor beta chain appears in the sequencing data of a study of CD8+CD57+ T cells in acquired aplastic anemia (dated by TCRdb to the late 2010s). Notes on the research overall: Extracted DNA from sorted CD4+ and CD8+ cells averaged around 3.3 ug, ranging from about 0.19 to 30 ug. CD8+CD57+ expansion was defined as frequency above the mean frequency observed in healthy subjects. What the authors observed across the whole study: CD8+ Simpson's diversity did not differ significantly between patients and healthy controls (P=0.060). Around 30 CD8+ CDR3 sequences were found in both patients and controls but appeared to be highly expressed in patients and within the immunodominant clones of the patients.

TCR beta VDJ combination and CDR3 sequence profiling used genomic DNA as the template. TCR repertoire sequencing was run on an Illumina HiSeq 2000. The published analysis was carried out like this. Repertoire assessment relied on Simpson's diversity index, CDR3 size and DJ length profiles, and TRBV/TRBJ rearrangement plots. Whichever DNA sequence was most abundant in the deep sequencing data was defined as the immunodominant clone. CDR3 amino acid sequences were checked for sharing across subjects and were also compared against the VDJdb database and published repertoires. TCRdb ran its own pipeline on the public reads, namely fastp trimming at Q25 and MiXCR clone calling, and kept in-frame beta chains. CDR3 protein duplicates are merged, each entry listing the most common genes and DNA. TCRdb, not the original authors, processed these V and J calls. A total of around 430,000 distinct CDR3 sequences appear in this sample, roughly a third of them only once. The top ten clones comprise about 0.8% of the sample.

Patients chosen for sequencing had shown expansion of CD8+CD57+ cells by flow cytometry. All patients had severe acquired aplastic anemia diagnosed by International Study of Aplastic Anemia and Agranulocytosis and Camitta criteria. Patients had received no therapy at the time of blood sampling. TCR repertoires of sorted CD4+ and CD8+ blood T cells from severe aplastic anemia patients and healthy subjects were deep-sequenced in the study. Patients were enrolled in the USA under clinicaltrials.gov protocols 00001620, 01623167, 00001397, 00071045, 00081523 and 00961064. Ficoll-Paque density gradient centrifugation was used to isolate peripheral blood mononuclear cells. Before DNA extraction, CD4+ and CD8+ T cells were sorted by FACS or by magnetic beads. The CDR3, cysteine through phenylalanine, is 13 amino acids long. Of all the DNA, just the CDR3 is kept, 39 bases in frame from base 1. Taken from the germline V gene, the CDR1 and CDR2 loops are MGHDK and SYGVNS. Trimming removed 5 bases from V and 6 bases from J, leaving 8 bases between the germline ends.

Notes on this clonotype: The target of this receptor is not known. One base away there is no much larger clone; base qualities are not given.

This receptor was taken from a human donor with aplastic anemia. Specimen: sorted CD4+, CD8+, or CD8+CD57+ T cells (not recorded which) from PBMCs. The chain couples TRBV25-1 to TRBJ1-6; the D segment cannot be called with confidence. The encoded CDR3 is CASSSYFNSPLHF. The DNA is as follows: TGTGCCAGCAGTTCCTACTTTAATTCACCCCTCCACTTT.